The text below deals with one TCR beta chain. CDR3 size: 14 residues. Trimming shortened V by 4 bases and J by 11 bases, and 20 bases separated the two germline ends. From germline, CDR1 is GTSNPN and CDR2 SVGIG (reference sequence). The sample belongs to a study of brain T cells in children with intractable seizures. Surgery cases with the highest brain T cell transcript signatures were chosen for sequencing. Sequencing used immunoSEQ multiplex PCR; TCRdb keeps in-frame clones, though not all of them. The table includes some 80,000 clones, about 90% detected once. The specimen was peripheral blood, collected at surgery. This chain links TRBV30 with TRBJ1-4, with a weak D call TRBD1 (5 bases). The sequence came from a girl aged 2 to 9 with Rasmussen encephalitis and intractable seizures. The CDR3 here is CAWKAGTSEEKLFF. The CDR3 bases are TGTGCCTGGAAGGCCGGGACGTCTGAAGAGAAACTGTTTTTT.